The rows below give T cell receptor beta chains drawn from one sample of a study of blood T cells in healthy people across ages. One entry per CDR3 protein, called by TCRdb with MiXCR from the 5' RACE reads. The sample contains around 1.5 million distinct CDR3 sequences, 30% to 35% of which appear only once. Material: blood. The receptors derive from a woman in her twenties or thirties in good health. CDR3s include the opening cysteine and the closing phenylalanine or tryptophan. D genes are given only for firm matches. Only part of the rows carry a size: once, few, many, or a class if the clone is expanded.

-,TRBV6-6,once,TRBJ2-5,TGTGCCAGCAGTTACCGGGGAATAGAGACCCAGTACTTC,CASSYRGIETQYF
-,TRBV20-1,few,TRBJ1-5,TGCAGTGCCCGCCGGGGTTCGGGCAATCAGCCCCAGCATTTT,CSARRGSGNQPQHF
-,TRBV15,few,TRBJ2-3,TGTGCCACCAGCAGTGGGATAGGGCAGTATTTT,CATSSGIGQYF
TRBD1,TRBV15,-,TRBJ2-1,TGTGCCACCGGCAGATCCCCGGGACAGGGAGGCAATGAGCAGTTCTTC,CATGRSPGQGGNEQFF
TRBD2,TRBV9,few,TRBJ2-1,TGTGCCAGCAGCGTACGCGGGGGGGACGCCTACAATGAGCAGTTCTTC,CASSVRGGDAYNEQFF
-,TRBV7-9,-,TRBJ2-7,TGTGCCAGCAGCCAAACCAGCCTAGTCCGGGATGAGCAGTACTTC,CASSQTSLVRDEQYF
-,TRBV24-1,-,TRBJ2-3,TGTGCCACCAGTGATTTAGGGACGACAGATACGCAGTATTTT,CATSDLGTTDTQYF
TRBD1,TRBV7-9,few,TRBJ2-7,TGTGCCAGCAGCTTGCTCCACGCAGGACAGGAGGATCACGAGCAGTACTTC,CASSLLHAGQEDHEQYF
-,TRBV21-1,-,TRBJ1-2,TGTGCCAGCAGCACCGCGAACAGGGGAAAAAACTATGGCTACACCTTC,CASSTANRGKNYGYTF
-,TRBV13,-,TRBJ2-7,TGTGCCAGCAGCTTACGCCGGGTCAAAAGGGACGAGCAGTACTTC,CASSLRRVKRDEQYF
-,TRBV6-5,-,TRBJ1-1,TGTGCCAGCATTAACAGGCAGAACACTGAAGCTTTCTTT,CASINRQNTEAFF
-,TRBV28,-,TRBJ1-2,TGTGCCAGCAGTTTTCGACCAGCGGGGAATGGCTACACCTTC,CASSFRPAGNGYTF
-,TRBV21-1,-,TRBJ2-5,TGTGCCAGCAGCAAAGAACTCCGGGACACCCAGGGAGAGACCCAGTACTTC,CASSKELRDTQGETQYF
TRBD1,TRBV6-5,-,TRBJ2-7,TGTGCCGAGGCACCTATCACAGGGGACGGCGAGCAGTACTTC,CAEAPITGDGEQYF
-,TRBV29-1,many,TRBJ2-7,TGCAGCGTTGTCGGGTTGAGGGAGTCTTACGAGCAGTACTTC,CSVVGLRESYEQYF
-,TRBV6-5,-,TRBJ2-7,TGTGCCAGCAGCCAAAGCTGGGGGCAGGGAACCTACGAGCAGTACTTC,CASSQSWGQGTYEQYF
TRBD2,TRBV2,few,TRBJ2-1,TGTGCCACCGCTAGCGGGGGGGTTACAAATGAGCAGTTCTTC,CATASGGVTNEQFF
-,TRBV6-6,few,TRBJ2-3,TGTGCCAGCAGTTACTCGGACCCTAGCACAGATACGCAGTATTTT,CASSYSDPSTDTQYF
-,TRBV11-2,once,TRBJ1-5,TGTGCCAGCAGCTTAGGGGCCGCCCCCAATCAGCCCCAGCATTTT,CASSLGAAPNQPQHF
-,TRBV11-2,-,TRBJ2-7,TGTGCCAGCAGCTTGACAGCGCCATCCTACGAGCAGTACTTC,CASSLTAPSYEQYF
TRBD2,TRBV7-9,few,TRBJ2-7,TGTGCCAGCAGCTTAGGGACTAGCGTCCCCTACGAGCAGTACTTC,CASSLGTSVPYEQYF
-,TRBV20-1,-,TRBJ2-5,TGCAGTGCTAGAGAGCCTAGCGCGGAGACCCAGTACTTC,CSAREPSAETQYF
TRBD2,TRBV20-1,-,TRBJ2-7,TGCAGTGCTAGCGCTACTAGCGCGGTCTACGAGCAGTACTTC,CSASATSAVYEQYF
-,TRBV3-1,few,TRBJ1-2,TGTGCCAGCAGCACCCGCGGGGGAGGACAATATGGCTACACCTTC,CASSTRGGGQYGYTF
TRBD1,TRBV7-8,-,TRBJ1-1,TGTGCCAGCAGCACAGGACAGGGAGGTCCTGAAGCTTTCTTT,CASSTGQGGPEAFF
-,TRBV5-1,-,TRBJ2-6,TGCGCCAGCGAAGCCGGTGGGGGCTCTGGGGCCAACGTCCTGACTTTC,CASEAGGGSGANVLTF
-,TRBV28,-,TRBJ2-5,TGTGCCAGCAGGCGAAGACTGGCCGAAGAGACCCAGTACTTC,CASRRRLAEETQYF
-,TRBV6-6,many,TRBJ2-3,TGTGCCAGCAGTGGAATCACAGATACGCAGTATTTT,CASSGITDTQYF
-,TRBV5-6,-,TRBJ2-7,TGTGCCAGCAGCCGATCGTTGAGGGCCGGGTACGAGCAGTACTTC,CASSRSLRAGYEQYF
TRBD2,TRBV20-1,-,TRBJ2-1,TGCAGTGCTTCCAGCGGGACTAGCGGGAGGTGGCCCTACAATGAGCAGTTCTTC,CSASSGTSGRWPYNEQFF
TRBD2,TRBV12-3/TRBV12-4,-,TRBJ2-4,TGTGCCAGCAGACTAGCGGGGTTTCCTACGGAGCAGTACTTC,CASRLAGFPTEQYF
-,TRBV20-1,once,TRBJ2-2,TGCAGTGCTAGATCGCAGGAGAAGAGCATCGGGGAGCGGTTTTTT,CSARSQEKSIGERFF
-,TRBV12-3/TRBV12-4,many,TRBJ1-2,TGTGCCAGCAGTTTGCGGGAGGGCTATGGCTACACCTTC,CASSLREGYGYTF
-,TRBV20-1,-,TRBJ1-2,TGCAGTGCCTCAAAGGTTAGCTATGGCTACACCTTC,CSASKVSYGYTF